This TCR beta chain was profiled in a study of blood T cell repertoires in COVID-19. Study summary: COVID-19 samples from acute and convalescent phases originated in the United States, Italy and Spain. PBMCs, B-cell-depleted T cells, or T cells were the source of the cDNA or gDNA that made up the material.

Study members were between roughly 18 and 90 years old and lived in around 24 US regions. Germline CDR1 and CDR2: PRHDT and FYEKMQ (reference sequence). Trimming left V 0 bases short and J 4 bases short, with 9 bases between. The CDR3 length is 14 residues. This table comes from immunoSEQ multiplex PCR, and its TCRdb copy is limited to in-frame clones, with some not included. The sample has roughly 300,000 clones; about 86% are singletons. The TCR originated in a woman aged 40 to 50 with acute COVID-19. Sequenced material: PBMCs or T cells enriched from blood (not recorded which). The chain couples TRBV13 to TRBJ1-2; weak D call: TRBD1 (6 bases). The CDR3, as DNA: TGTGCCAGCAGCTTAGGTGGCAGGGGCTATGGCTACACCTTC. Its translation: CASSLGGRGYGYTF. Combining the CDR3 with reference TRBV13 and TRBJ1-2 gives the whole variable domain AAGVIQSPRHLIKEKRETATLKCYPIPRHDTVYWYQQGPGQDPQFLISFYEKMQSDKGSIPDRFSAQQFSDYHSELNMSSLELGDSALYFCASSLGGRGYGYTFGSGTRLTVV.